The 27 T cell receptor beta chains listed next were all sequenced from one sample in a study of T-cell reconstitution after alpha-beta-depleted transplantation in children. Preparation of the TCRbeta library was carried out with unique molecular identifiers. TCRdb processed the PCR reads anew with MiXCR; each CDR3 protein has one entry. The data hold some 310,000 distinct CDR3 sequences, with 23% observed a single time. Sequences were derived from PBMCs, mostly from graft donor cells, sampled 180 days after TCRalphabeta/CD19-depleted stem cell transplant. These receptors originate from a male patient younger than 18 who had a stem cell transplant for acute lymphoblastic leukemia, so the T cells may come from the graft donor.

This clonotype occurred a few times. The chain joins TRBV18 to TRBJ1-2; 10 nucleotides match TRBD1. The CDR3 runs to 17 residues. Germline loops: CDR1 KGHSH, CDR2 LQKENI. V dropped 3 bases and J dropped 1; count of bases not matched to a gene: 8. In nucleotides, the CDR3 is TGTGCCAGCTCACCTCCGGGACAGGGGATTCTTAACTATGGCTACACCTTC. Translated: CASSPPGQGILNYGYTF.

In its sample, this clonotype was seen a few times. J is TRBJ2-7 and V is TRBV5-6; 11 nucleotides line up with TRBD1. The germline CDR1 and CDR2 sequences are SGHDT and YYEEEE. After removal of 3 bases from V and 2 bases from J, the junction contained 1 base not matched to a gene. CDR3 length: 14 residues. The CDR3 reads CASSWDRGTYEQYF. In DNA form, the CDR3 reads TGTGCCAGCAGCTGGGACAGGGGGACCTACGAGCAGTACTTC.

The chain employs TRBV12-3 or TRBV12-4 and TRBJ1-5; 7 bases line up with TRBD1. CDR3 size: 14 residues. With V trimmed by 2 bases and J by 4 bases, 2 bases remained unmatched. The CDR3 protein is CASSLYRGNQPQHF. CDR3 nucleotide sequence: TGTGCCAGCAGTTTATACAGGGGAAATCAGCCCCAGCATTTT.

At least ten counts were recorded for this clonotype. The chain has TRBV7-2 and TRBJ2-3, with D possibly matching TRBD2 (6 bases). CDR1 and CDR2 from the germline V gene are SGHTA and FQGNSA. The CDR3 has 16 amino acids. The V end lost 5 bases, the J end lost 3 bases, and 18 bases lay between the germline ends. The CDR3 here is CASSPQTGVGTDTQYF. The CDR3 DNA reads TGTGCCAGCAGCCCACAAACGGGGGTTGGTACAGATACGCAGTATTTT.

The V and J genes are TRBV20-1 and TRBJ2-1; D uncertain. The germline V gene encodes CDR1 DFQATT and CDR2 SNEGSKA (reference sequence). The CDR3 has 13 residues. V lost 3 bases and J 0 bases, leaving 6 bases between the germline ends. The CDR3 sequence is CSASASSYNEQFF. CDR3 nucleotides: TGCAGTGCTAGCGCGAGCTCCTACAATGAGCAGTTCTTC.

The chain joins TRBV7-9 to TRBJ2-3, with D unresolved. Per the germline V gene, CDR1 is SEHNR and CDR2 is FQNEAQ (reference sequence). Trimming cost V 3 bases and J 0 bases, with 10 bases left between them. This CDR3 is built from 15 residues. This CDR3 reads CASSFDGISTDTQYF. CDR3 nucleotide sequence: TGTGCCAGCAGCTTTGATGGGATAAGCACAGATACGCAGTATTTT.

The chain couples TRBV7-3 to TRBJ2-2, with 11 bases that match TRBD2. The V and J ends lost 0 bases and 0 bases, in that order; junction bases with no gene match: 12. Per the germline V gene, CDR1 is SGHTA and CDR2 is FQGTGA. The CDR3 contains 21 residues. For the CDR3, the DNA is TGTGCCAGCAGCTTAACGCGGGTAGCGGGAGGGCGCAATGCGAACACCGGGGAGCTGTTTTTT. The encoded protein is CASSLTRVAGGRNANTGELFF.

This clonotype has just one count. A junction end diverges from the germline sequence, so it may reflect a read error. V and J are TRBV5-1 and TRBJ2-7, with 9 nucleotides matching TRBD1. The CDR3 length is 15 residues. From germline, CDR1 is SGHRS and CDR2 YFSETQ. The CDR3 DNA follows: TGCGCCAGCAGCCGACGTGGGACAGGGATCTACGAGCAGCACTTC. Residues: CASSRRGTGIYEQHF.

The sample holds a few counts of this clonotype. V usage is TRBV7-9 and J usage is TRBJ2-3, with D unclear. V shed 2 bases and J shed 2 bases, with 5 bases lying between them. Germline V gives CDR1 SEHNR, CDR2 FQNEAQ (reference sequence). The CDR3 covers 13 residues. CDR3 bases: TGTGCCAGCAGCTTATACTACACAGATACGCAGTATTTT. Its translation is CASSLYYTDTQYF.

This clonotype turned up a few times. The chain uses TRBV27 and TRBJ1-5; perhaps TRBD1 as D (5 bases). Between the trimmed V and J ends, which lost 5 bases and 3 bases, there was a span of 17 bases. From germline, CDR1 is MNHEY and CDR2 SMNVEV (reference sequence). The CDR3 consists of 16 residues. The CDR3 loop reads CASSPDGAGNNQPQHF. The CDR3 region has the DNA TGTGCCAGCAGTCCCGATGGGGCAGGGAACAATCAGCCCCAGCATTTT.

A few counts support this clonotype. The CDR3 DNA reads TGTGCCAGCGGGACTAGCGGGAGGAGTGCAGATACGCAGTATTTT. Amino acid sequence: CASGTSGRSADTQYF. The chain carries TRBV7-9 and TRBJ2-3, with TRBD2 matching over 15 bases. CDR1 is SEHNR and CDR2 is FQNEAQ in the germline V gene (reference sequence). The CDR3 length is 15 residues. V dropped 8 bases and J dropped 4; count of bases not matched to a gene: 4. Looking up the rest from reference TRBV7-9 and TRBJ2-3 gives the full variable domain: DTGVSQNPRHKITKRGQNVTFRCDPISEHNRLYWYRQTLGQGPEFLTYFQNEAQLEKSRLLSDRFSAERPKGSFSTLEIQRTEQGDSAMYLCASGTSGRSADTQYFGPGTRLTVL.

The chain has TRBV5-1 and TRBJ1-2; 8 nucleotides line up with TRBD1. This CDR3 region has 16 residues. The V and J ends lost 3 bases and 0 bases, in that order; junction bases with no gene match: 7. Germline values: CDR1 SGHRS, CDR2 YFSETQ. CDR3 sequence (DNA): TGCGCCAGCAGCTCGCTCGGGACAGGCCCTAACTATGGCTACACCTTC. Translating gives CASSSLGTGPNYGYTF.

At least ten counts were recorded for this clonotype. One end of the junction fails to match germline, which may point to a read error. The chain links TRBV5-1 to TRBJ2-7; TRBD1 might be the D (5 bases). Germline V gives CDR1 SGHRS, CDR2 YFSETQ. The CDR3 loop spans 12 amino acids. The CDR3 bases are TGTGCCAGCAGTTTTGGACACTACGAGCAGTACTTC. It specifies CASSFGHYEQYF.

The chain carries TRBV7-9 and TRBJ2-1; D not certain. V was trimmed by 2 bases and J by 6 bases, leaving 8 bases between them. Germline CDR1 and CDR2: SEHNR and FQNEAQ (reference sequence). The CDR3 has 13 residues. This CDR3 is CASSLTRANEQFF. For the CDR3, the DNA is TGTGCCAGCAGCTTAACTCGGGCCAATGAGCAGTTCTTC.

This clonotype occurred once. The chain has TRBV25-1 and TRBJ2-1, with 11 bases matching TRBD2. The CDR3 covers 13 residues. Germline assignment: CDR1 MGHDK and CDR2 SYGVNS. After removal of 8 bases from V and 8 bases from J, the junction contained 5 bases not matched to a gene. The CDR3 coding sequence is TGTGCCAGCGGGGTAGCGGGAGGGTATGAGCAGTTCTTC. It encodes CASGVAGGYEQFF.

This clonotype has more than one count but fewer than ten. This chain links TRBV7-8 with TRBJ1-4, with D unclear. V dropped 1 base and J dropped 4 bases, with 7 bases sitting between them. The CDR3 spans 14 residues. Germline V lookup: CDR1 SGHVS, CDR2 FQNEAQ. This CDR3 reads CASSLGTLNEKLFF. CDR3 DNA sequence: TGTGCCAGCAGCTTAGGAACGCTTAATGAAAAACTGTTTTTT.

This clonotype was detected many times. J is TRBJ2-3 and V is TRBV5-6; 7 bases fit TRBD1. With 3 bases clipped from V and 1 base from J, the junction kept 5 bases outside the gene matches. The CDR3 is 15 amino acids. The germline gives CDR1 SGHDT, CDR2 YYEEEE. The CDR3: CASSWETGGTDTQYF. The DNA for the CDR3 is TGTGCCAGCAGCTGGGAAACAGGGGGCACAGATACGCAGTATTTT.

This clonotype showed up many times. V is TRBV24-1 and J is TRBJ2-1; maybe TRBD1 (6 bases). The CDR3 is 13 amino acids. V lost 8 bases and J 3 bases, leaving 10 bases between the germline ends. Germline-derived CDR1 and CDR2 are KGHDR and SFDVKD. The CDR3 DNA reads TGTGCCACCAAAGGCAGGGGCTACAATGAGCAGTTCTTC. It yields the protein CATKGRGYNEQFF.

The chain couples TRBV5-5 to TRBJ1-4, with a tentative D call TRBD1 (5 bases). Looked up from germline, CDR1 is SGHKS and CDR2 is YYEKEE (reference sequence). CDR3 length equals 14 residues. Trimming shortened V by 7 bases and J by 7 bases, and 17 bases separated the two germline ends. In nucleotides, the CDR3 is TGTGCCAGCCGGAACGGGGGAACAGTTGAAAAACTGTTTTTT. It translates to CASRNGGTVEKLFF.

The rearrangement links TRBV12-3 or TRBV12-4 to TRBJ1-5; D is possibly TRBD1 (5 bases). The ends were cut back, 3 bases at V and 4 bases at J, with 13 bases in the middle. This CDR3 spans 15 amino acids. The CDR3, as DNA: TGTGCCAGCAGTTTTCAGGGACGGAAAAATCAGCCCCAGCATTTT. Its translation: CASSFQGRKNQPQHF.

This clonotype was seen a few times. The rearrangement links TRBV11-2 to TRBJ1-2; 8 bases are shared with TRBD1. From germline, CDR1 is SGHAT and CDR2 FQNNGV. The CDR3 contains 17 residues. V shed 0 bases and J 4 bases; nucleotides not matched to a gene: 10. The CDR3 sequence: CASSLDIAGQAIYGYTF. CDR3 coding DNA: TGTGCCAGCAGCTTAGATATCGCGGGACAGGCCATCTATGGCTACACCTTC.

This clonotype was picked up a small number of times. This rearrangement joins TRBV15 to TRBJ1-1, with D unclear. Trimming took 8 bases from V and 0 from J, leaving 10 bases between them. Germline loops: CDR1 LNHNV, CDR2 YYDKDF (reference sequence). The CDR3 is 13 amino acids. CDR3: CATGPSMNTEAFF. The DNA of the CDR3 is TGTGCCACCGGGCCTTCGATGAACACTGAAGCTTTCTTT.

The V gene is TRBV11-1, the J gene TRBJ2-7, with 9 bases fitting TRBD1. This CDR3 contains 16 residues. J gave up 2 bases and V 1 base, and 6 bases lay outside the gene matches. Germline V gene data show CDR1 as SGHAT and CDR2 as FQDESV (reference sequence). The CDR3 here is CASSLDLGQGTYEQYF. CDR3 DNA sequence: TGTGCCAGCAGCTTAGACTTGGGACAGGGAACCTACGAGCAGTACTTC.

This chain links TRBV6-1 with TRBJ2-7; TRBD1 is a possible D gene (5 bases). The CDR3 extends over 12 amino acids. Germline CDR1 MNHNS, CDR2 SASEGT. With 6 bases removed from V and 6 bases from J, the gap between germline ends came to 12 bases. CDR3 in DNA: TGTGCCAGCAGGGTCAGGGCCGCCGAGCAGTACTTC. Translating it yields CASRVRAAEQYF.

A few counts support this clonotype. The V call is TRBV20-1, the J call TRBJ1-1; 8 bases are a match to TRBD1. From germline, CDR1 is DFQATT and CDR2 SNEGSKA (reference sequence). This CDR3 contains 15 residues. Unmatched junction bases numbered 5, after V lost 2 bases and J lost 0 bases. CDR3 sequence reads: CSARLTGVMNTEAFF. DNA for the CDR3: TGCAGTGCTAGACTGACAGGGGTCATGAACACTGAAGCTTTCTTT.

V is TRBV11-1 and J is TRBJ2-7; D is undetermined. V was pared by 3 bases and J by 2 bases, with 5 bases between. Germline CDR1 reads SGHAT; CDR2 reads FQDESV (reference sequence). This CDR3 has 12 amino acids. CDR3 amino acids: CASSFTTYEQYF. CDR3 coding DNA: TGTGCCAGCAGCTTTACAACCTACGAGCAGTACTTC.

This clonotype was detected only a few times. The chain uses TRBV7-9 and TRBJ2-7; no firm D call. V lost 4 bases and J lost 4, with 14 bases in between. CDR1 is SEHNR and CDR2 is FQNEAQ in the germline V gene (reference sequence). This CDR3 is 14 amino acids long. The CDR3 sequence is CASSSPESRYEQYF. CDR3 DNA: TGTGCCAGCAGCTCCCCAGAGTCGAGGTACGAGCAGTACTTC.